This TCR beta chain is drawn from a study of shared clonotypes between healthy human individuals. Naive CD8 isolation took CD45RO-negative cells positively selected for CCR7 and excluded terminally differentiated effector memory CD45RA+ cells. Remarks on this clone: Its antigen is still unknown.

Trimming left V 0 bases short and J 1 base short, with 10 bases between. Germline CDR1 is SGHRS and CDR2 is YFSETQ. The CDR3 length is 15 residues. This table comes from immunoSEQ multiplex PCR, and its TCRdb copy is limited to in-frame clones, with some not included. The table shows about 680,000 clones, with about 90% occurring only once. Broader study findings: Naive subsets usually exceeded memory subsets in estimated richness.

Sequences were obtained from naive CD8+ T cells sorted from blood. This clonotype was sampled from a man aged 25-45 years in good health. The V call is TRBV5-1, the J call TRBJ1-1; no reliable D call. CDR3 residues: CASSLEVMTNTEAFF. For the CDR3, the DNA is TGCGCCAGCAGCTTGGAAGTCATGACGAACACTGAAGCTTTCTTT.